This T cell receptor beta chain stems from a study of beta chain features in type 1 diabetes. Study findings and constraints: Among patients with Type 1 diabetes, TCRB CDR3s were moderately but significantly shorter in every one of the four CD4+ subsets. Comparison showed that naive, central memory and Treg TCRB repertoires appeared more similar among patients than among healthy donors.

The investigators reverse transcribed all of the isolated RNA, so they sequenced expressed TCRB transcripts. The repertoire was sequenced with immunoSEQ multiplex PCR; TCRdb's copy has only in-frame clones and lacks some. In the table there are 900,000 or so clones, roughly 15% of which are singletons. Germline V lookup: CDR1 LGHNA, CDR2 YSLEER. V shed 0 bases and J 3 bases; nucleotides not matched to a gene: 10. This CDR3 is 17 amino acids long. As for this clone: Its specificity is unknown.

CD45RO/CCR7/CD25/CD127/CD95/CD27 staining was used to isolate CD4+ naive, central memory, regulatory and stem cell-like memory cells by sorting. The V gene is TRBV4-3, the J gene TRBJ2-7; 8 nucleotides agree with TRBD1. This TCR came from a woman between 18 and 29 years old in good health. Specimen: naive CD4+ T cells from blood. The DNA for the CDR3 is TGCGCCAGCAGCCAAGATGGGAGGTCAGGGGGCCGCTACGAGCAGTACTTC. Translated, it gives CASSQDGRSGGRYEQYF.